This TCR beta chain originates from a study of shared clonotypes between healthy human individuals. The V segment lost 4 bases and the J segment 6 bases; nucleotides outside the gene matches: 10. Per germline, CDR1 LNHDA and CDR2 SQIVND (reference sequence). The CDR3 consists of 16 residues. TCRdb keeps only in-frame clones here, not all; method: immunoSEQ multiplex PCR. Seen here are over 800,000 clones, about 91% observed once, and the top ten hold under 30%. It was CD45RO-negative cells, positively selected for CCR7, that made up naive CD8 cells, with terminally differentiated effector memory CD45RA+ cells excluded.

The clonotype comes from a man aged 30 to 45 in good health. The chain couples TRBV19 to TRBJ2-4, with 9 bases identical to TRBD2. The material sequenced was naive CD8+ T cells sorted from blood. The CDR3 reads CASSNPAGGDGNIQYF. DNA of the CDR3: TGTGCCAGTAGTAACCCAGCGGGAGGTGATGGAAACATTCAGTACTTC.